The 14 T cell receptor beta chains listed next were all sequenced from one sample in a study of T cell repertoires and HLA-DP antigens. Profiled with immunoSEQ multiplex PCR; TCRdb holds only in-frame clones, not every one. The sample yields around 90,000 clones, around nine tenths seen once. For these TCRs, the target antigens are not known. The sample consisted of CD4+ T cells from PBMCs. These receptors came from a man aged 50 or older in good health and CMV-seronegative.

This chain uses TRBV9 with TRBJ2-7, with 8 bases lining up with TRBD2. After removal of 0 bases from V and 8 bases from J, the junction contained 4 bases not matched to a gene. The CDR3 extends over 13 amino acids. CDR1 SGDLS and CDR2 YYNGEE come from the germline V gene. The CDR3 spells CASSVGRGAKQYF. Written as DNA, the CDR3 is TGTGCCAGCAGCGTAGGGCGGGGGGCAAAGCAGTACTTC.

CDR3 amino acids: CASSQDFVTGELFF. The CDR3 DNA sequence: TGCGCCAGCAGCCAAGATTTCGTGACCGGGGAGCTGTTTTTT. The V gene is TRBV4-3, the J gene TRBJ2-2; D unresolved. Germline CDR1 LGHNA, CDR2 YSLEER. V was trimmed by 0 bases and J by 5 bases, leaving 7 bases between them. The CDR3 extends over 14 amino acids.

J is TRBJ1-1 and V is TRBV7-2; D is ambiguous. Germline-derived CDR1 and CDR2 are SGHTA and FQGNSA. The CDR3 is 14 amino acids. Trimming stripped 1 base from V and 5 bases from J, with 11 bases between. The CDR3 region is CASSLDQRGTEAFF. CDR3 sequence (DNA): TGTGCCAGCAGCTTAGACCAGAGAGGGACTGAAGCTTTCTTT.

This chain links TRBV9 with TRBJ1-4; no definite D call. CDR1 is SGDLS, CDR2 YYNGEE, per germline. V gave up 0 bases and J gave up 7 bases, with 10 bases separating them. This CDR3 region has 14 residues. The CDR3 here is CASSVDGRGEKLFF. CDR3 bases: TGTGCCAGCAGCGTAGACGGGCGAGGTGAAAAACTGTTTTTT.

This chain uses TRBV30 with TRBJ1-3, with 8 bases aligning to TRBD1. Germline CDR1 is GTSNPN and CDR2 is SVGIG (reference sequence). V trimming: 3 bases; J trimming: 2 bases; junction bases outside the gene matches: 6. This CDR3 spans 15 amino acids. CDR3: CAWRPDRVAGNTIYF. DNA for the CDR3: TGTGCCTGGAGACCGGACAGGGTGGCTGGAAACACCATATATTTT.

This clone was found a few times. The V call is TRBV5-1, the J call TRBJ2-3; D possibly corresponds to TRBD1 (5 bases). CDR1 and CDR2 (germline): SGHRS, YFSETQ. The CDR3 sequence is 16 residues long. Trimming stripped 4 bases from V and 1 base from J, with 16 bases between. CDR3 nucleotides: TGCGCCAGCAGCCTCGGTATAGGGGATCGCACAGATACGCAGTATTTT. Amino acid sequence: CASSLGIGDRTDTQYF.

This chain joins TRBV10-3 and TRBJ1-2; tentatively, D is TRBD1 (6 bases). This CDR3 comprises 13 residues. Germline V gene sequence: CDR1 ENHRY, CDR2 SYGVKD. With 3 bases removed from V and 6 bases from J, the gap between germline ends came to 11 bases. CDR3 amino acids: CAISESPGDGYTF. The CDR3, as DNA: TGTGCCATCAGTGAATCCCCAGGGGATGGCTACACCTTC.

The CDR3 bases are TGTGCCATCAGTGACCAGGGTAGTTACTATGGCTACACCTTC. It yields the protein CAISDQGSYYGYTF. This chain connects TRBV10-3 to TRBJ1-2; D is perhaps TRBD1 (5 bases). V lost 3 bases, J lost 3 bases, and 11 bases lay in between. CDR3 length equals 14 residues. CDR1 ENHRY and CDR2 SYGVKD come from the germline V gene.

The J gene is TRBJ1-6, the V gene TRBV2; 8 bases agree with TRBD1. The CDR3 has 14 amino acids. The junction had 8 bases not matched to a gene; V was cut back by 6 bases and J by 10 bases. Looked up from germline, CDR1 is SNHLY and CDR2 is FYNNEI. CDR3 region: CASSAGTGPSPLHF. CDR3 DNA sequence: TGTGCCAGCAGCGCCGGGACAGGACCGTCACCCCTCCACTTT.

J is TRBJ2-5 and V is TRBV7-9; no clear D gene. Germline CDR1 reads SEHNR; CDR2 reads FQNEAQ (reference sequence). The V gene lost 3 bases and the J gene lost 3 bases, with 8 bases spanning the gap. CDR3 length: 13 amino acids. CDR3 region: CASSFGWEETQYF. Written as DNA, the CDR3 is TGTGCCAGCAGCTTCGGCTGGGAAGAGACCCAGTACTTC.

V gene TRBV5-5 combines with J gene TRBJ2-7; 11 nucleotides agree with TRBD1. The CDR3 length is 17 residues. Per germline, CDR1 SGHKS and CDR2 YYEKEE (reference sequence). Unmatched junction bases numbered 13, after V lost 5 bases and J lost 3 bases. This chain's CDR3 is CASSRNKPGTGGYEQYF. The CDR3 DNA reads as TGTGCCAGCAGTCGCAATAAACCCGGGACAGGGGGCTACGAGCAGTACTTC.

CDR3 sequence: CSVLPGGQETQYF. The CDR3 nucleotides are TGCAGCGTTCTCCCGGGGGGGCAAGAGACCCAGTACTTC. V and J are TRBV29-1 and TRBJ2-5, with TRBD2 matching 8 bases. The CDR3 contains 13 residues. J gave up 2 bases and V 5 bases, and 4 bases lay outside the gene matches. Germline V gene sequence: CDR1 SQVTM, CDR2 ANQGSEA.

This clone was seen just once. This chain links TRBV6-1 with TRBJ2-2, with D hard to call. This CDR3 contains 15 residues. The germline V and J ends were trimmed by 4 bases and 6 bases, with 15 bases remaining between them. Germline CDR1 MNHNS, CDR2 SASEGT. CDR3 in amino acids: CASSVVSGSAGELFF. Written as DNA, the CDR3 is TGTGCCAGCAGTGTGGTTAGTGGTTCAGCCGGGGAGCTGTTTTTT.

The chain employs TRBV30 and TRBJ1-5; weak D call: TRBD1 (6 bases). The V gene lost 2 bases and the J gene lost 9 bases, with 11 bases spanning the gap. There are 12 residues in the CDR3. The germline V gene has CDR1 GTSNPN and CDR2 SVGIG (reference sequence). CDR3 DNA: TGTGCCTGGAGTACAGGGTTCGGGCCCCAGCATTTT. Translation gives CAWSTGFGPQHF. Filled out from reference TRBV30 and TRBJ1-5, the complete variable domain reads SQTIHQWPATLVQPVGSPLSLECTVEGTSNPNLYWYRQAAGRGLQLLFYSVGIGQISSEVPQNLSASRPQDRQFILSSKKLLLSDSGFYLCAWSTGFGPQHFGDGTRLSIL.